This T cell receptor (beta chain) was captured by sequencing in a study of T cell responses to AZD1222 COVID-19 vaccine (dated by TCRdb to about 2021). Study-level background: A total of 233 trial participants underwent TCR sequencing, of whom approximately 200 had received two doses of AZD1222 and 26 had received two doses of the MenACWY control vaccine. Trial participants were enrolled into age subgroups of 18-55, 56-69 and 70-plus years, which contained about 150, 27 and 61 TCR-sequenced participants, respectively. General conclusions and limits of the study: Epitopes outside the regions mutated in the B.1.351 and B.1.1.7 variants were reportedly recognized by nearly half of the unique spike-specific TCRs. After two AZD1222 doses, spike-specific TCR breadth and depth were significantly higher than at day 0 and than in MenACWY recipients. Vaccine-associated CD4 TCRs spanned the whole spike protein, with dominant responses in regions 160-218 and 743-854. Because no samples from the day 14 peak response were available, repertoires could be characterized only after the peak T cell response. Participants were mostly white British and included more females than males, and it was suggested by the authors that clonal diversity may have been underestimated. Conclusions about previously exposed vaccinees were limited because only six or seven AZD1222 recipients were SARS-CoV-2 seropositive at baseline. In the small 56-69-year group, the increase in depth fell short of significance, most likely because of low power.

CDR3 length: 15 amino acids, cysteine to phenylalanine. The retained sequence is limited to the CDR3, 45 bases, with the frame set at the first base. Taken from the germline V gene (reference sequence), the CDR1 and CDR2 loops are LNHNV and YYDKDF. The germline ends are 13 bases apart after V is trimmed by 3 bases and J by 4 bases. The time point tag for this specimen amounts to: about 28 days (+/-7) after the second vaccine dose. Because spike-specific TCR depth and breadth did not differ between the two schedules, AZD1222 recipients who got a second dose at roughly 4 weeks were pooled with those who got a second dose at roughly 12 weeks. Vaccinee samples came from UK trials COV001 and COV002, including a single-blind randomized controlled phase 2/3 trial of AZD1222 (ChAdOx1 nCoV-19) in healthy adults. For TCRbeta chain sequencing, PBMC samples from trial participants were taken at day 0 and at day 28 after the second dose.

The CDR3 regions of human TCRbeta chains were analyzed by immunosequencing. The authors' pipeline ran thus. Repertoire TCRs were matched against a reference library of SARS-CoV-2-specific TCRs generated with the MIRA antigen-specificity platform. Breadth was defined as the fraction of unique TCRs that were SARS-CoV-2-associated. Depth was defined as the fraction of total T cells that were SARS-CoV-2-associated. Each spike-specific TCR was assigned to its reactive spike region and to a CD4 or CD8 class using the MIRA data. Log10-transformed breadth and depth values were compared by one-way ANOVA with Sidak's multiple comparisons tests. The table was pulled from immuneACCESS by TCRdb, which kept in-frame rearrangements only. Such tables lose some clones; where checked, under half of the loss comes from unresolved V genes, and the rest has no known cause. V and J calls and clone size are as listed in that table; D and trimming were resolved from the DNA. This sample has 140,000 or so clones in its table, and approximately 91% of those were observed once. Roughly 2% of the sample comes from the top ten.

Worth noting for this clone: It lacks a known antigen. Base-call qualities are not available, and no considerably larger clone is one nucleotide away.

The sequence joins TRBV15 to TRBJ2-1; the D gene is perhaps TRBD1 or TRBD2, each of them matching over 5 bases. Here the sequenced sample was peripheral blood, taken 28 days after the second AZD1222 dose. The clonotype was recovered from an adult who received the AZD1222 COVID-19 vaccine. The nucleotides read TGTGCCACCAGCAGCCGGGACGATACGTACAATGAGCAGTTCTTC. Its protein is CATSSRDDTYNEQFF.